Below, 11 T cell receptor beta chains from the same sample are listed, as sequenced in a study of shared clonotypes between healthy human individuals. Libraries were prepared by immunoSEQ multiplex PCR; TCRdb keeps only in-frame clonotypes and omits some of them. The sample consists of a few million clones, more than 80% of them appearing once. Source material: naive CD4+ T cells sorted from blood. Subset in this sample: CD45RA+ positively selected. The origin of the receptors is a man aged 18 to 29 in good health.

The chain carries TRBV30 and TRBJ1-3; 11 bases match TRBD1. With 2 bases clipped from V and 3 bases from J, the junction kept 3 bases outside the gene matches. Germline assignment: CDR1 GTSNPN and CDR2 SVGIG (reference sequence). CDR3 size: 15 residues. The CDR3 coding sequence is TGTGCCTGGAGTTGGGGACAGGGGGATGGAAACACCATATATTTT. It codes for CAWSWGQGDGNTIYF.

The CDR3 sequence: CASSLTGTDYNSPLHF. The CDR3 DNA reads as TGTGCCAGTAGTTTGACCGGGACAGACTATAATTCACCCCTCCACTTT. The chain employs TRBV19 and TRBJ1-6; 7 bases are shared with TRBD1. With 5 bases clipped from V and 3 bases from J, the junction kept 7 bases outside the gene matches. Germline V gene sequence: CDR1 LNHDA, CDR2 SQIVND (reference sequence). The CDR3 length is 16 residues.

The CDR3 loop reads CASSISGMETQYF. The CDR3 bases are TGTGCCAGTAGTATATCCGGGATGGAGACCCAGTACTTC. V usage is TRBV19 and J usage is TRBJ2-5, with TRBD2 as a possible D gene (5 bases). V was trimmed by 2 bases and J by 5 bases, leaving 9 bases between them. Germline V CDR1 and CDR2: LNHDA, SQIVND (reference sequence). This CDR3 is built from 13 residues.

The chain uses TRBV7-8 and TRBJ2-3; D call uncertain. Germline CDR1 reads SGHVS; CDR2 reads FQNEAQ. V lost 5 bases, J lost 5 bases, and 11 bases lay in between. The CDR3 runs 13 residues. The chain's CDR3 is CASSLRSVDTQYF. The CDR3 region has the DNA TGTGCCAGCAGCCTTAGGTCGGTAGATACGCAGTATTTT.

The V and J genes are TRBV27 and TRBJ2-7; the match to TRBD2 covers 10 bases. Germline lookup yields CDR1 MNHEY and CDR2 SMNVEV (reference sequence). Losses at the gene ends were 5 bases for V and 3 bases for J; bases not matched to a gene: 7. The CDR3 is made up of 15 amino acids. As DNA, the CDR3 is TGTGCCAGCAGTCGGGCTAGCGGGGGTTACTACGAGCAGTACTTC. Amino acids: CASSRASGGYYEQYF.

The chain recombines TRBV6-5 with TRBJ1-4; TRBD1 might be the D (5 bases). V lost 0 bases and J 3 bases, leaving 5 bases between the germline ends. Germline values: CDR1 MNHEY, CDR2 SVGAGI. The CDR3 is 14 amino acids. CDR3 amino acids: CASSYSRANEKLFF. The CDR3 DNA reads TGTGCCAGCAGTTACTCCAGGGCTAATGAAAAACTGTTTTTT.

About this clone itself: Other DNA sequences from this sample encode an identical CDR3 as well. The chain links TRBV5-6 to TRBJ1-4; tentative D call: TRBD1 (6 bases). The CDR3 contains 14 residues. Per the germline V gene, CDR1 is SGHDT and CDR2 is YYEEEE. V was trimmed by 1 base and J by 2 bases, leaving 6 bases between them. The chain's CDR3 is CASSLRGTNEKLFF. The CDR3 DNA sequence: TGTGCCAGCAGCTTGAGGGGGACTAATGAAAAACTGTTTTTT. Together with reference TRBV5-6 and TRBJ1-4, the CDR3 gives the full variable domain: DAGVTQSPTHLIKTRGQQVTLRCSPKSGHDTVSWYQQALGQGPQFIFQYYEEEERQRGNFPDRFSGHQFPNYSSELNVNALLLGDSALYLCASSLRGTNEKLFFGSGTQLSVL.

This clone was counted a few times. Other DNA sequences within the sample encode an identical CDR3. This chain links TRBV20-1 with TRBJ2-3, with D unclear. Germline CDR1 DFQATT, CDR2 SNEGSKA (reference sequence). The CDR3 totals 10 residues. V gave up 4 bases and J gave up 3 bases, with 2 bases separating them. CDR3 residues: CSATTDTQYF. The CDR3 region has the DNA TGCAGTGCTACGACAGATACGCAGTATTTT.

Only one count was recorded for this clone. The chain is built from TRBV7-3 and TRBJ2-5; D remains unclear. V was shortened by 5 bases and J by 8 bases, with 15 bases between the two germline ends. The CDR3 contains 13 residues. Looked up from germline, CDR1 is SGHTA and CDR2 is FQGTGA. The CDR3 here is CASSVDPIGTQYF. CDR3 bases: TGTGCCAGCAGCGTCGACCCGATTGGAACCCAGTACTTC.

This rearrangement joins TRBV10-1 to TRBJ2-1; 7 positions match TRBD2. V was clipped by 3 bases and J by 4 bases; unmatched bases: 9. CDR3 size: 16 residues. Germline V gives CDR1 WNHNN, CDR2 SYGVQD (reference sequence). The CDR3 coding sequence is TGCGCCAGCAGTGAAGTCCGGACTAGGATGTACAATGAGCAGTTCTTC. Its protein is CASSEVRTRMYNEQFF.

The chain recombines TRBV7-9 with TRBJ1-1, with a possible D match to TRBD1 (5 bases). CDR1 is SEHNR, CDR2 FQNEAQ, per germline (reference sequence). V was clipped by 5 bases and J by 2 bases, with 9 bases between them. This CDR3 has 13 residues. CDR3 DNA: TGTGCCAGCAGCAGACAGATTAACACTGAAGCTTTCTTT. It encodes CASSRQINTEAFF.